This T cell receptor beta chain is drawn from a study of blood T cells in healthy people across ages. The CDR3 spans 15 residues. Concerning this clonotype: Its antigen is not identified. One junction end disagrees with the germline gene, perhaps due to a read error.

Primers used in a second PCR of roughly 7 to 12 cycles were a sample-barcoded 5' primer and a J-beta primer mix. Each TCR beta cDNA got a 12-nucleotide random molecular identifier. Individual samples furnished no less than 2.5 million CDR3-containing paired-end reads apiece. TCRdb re-called the 5' RACE reads through MiXCR, storing one row per CDR3 protein. The sample carries some 920,000 distinct CDR3 sequences, approximately 50% recorded once. Study observations and caveats: Unknown donor CMV status possibly confounded expanded clonotype changes. Researchers report that TCR beta diversity correlated strongly with naive T cell percentage.

Input material: blood. This TCR came from a woman aged 60-75 years in good health. This rearrangement joins TRBV12-3 or TRBV12-4 to TRBJ2-4, with TRBD2 identical over 10 bases. The DNA end lines up better with TRBJ2-7; the J call may be wrong. The CDR3, as DNA: TGTGCCAGCAGTCTAGCGGGAGTGTGGTCTGACGAGCAGTACTTC. Protein product: CASSLAGVWSDEQYF.